This note documents a single T cell receptor (beta chain) sequence. This sample stems from a study of blood T cell repertoires in COVID-19. Study-wide context: Samples representing acute and convalescent COVID-19 were sourced from the United States, Italy and Spain.

Germline V gene data show CDR1 as SEHNR and CDR2 as FQNEAQ (reference sequence). The trim removed 5 bases at V and 1 base at J, leaving 8 bases unmatched. CDR3 length: 15 amino acids. TCRdb's copy holds only in-frame clones and misses some; the assay was immunoSEQ multiplex PCR. The sample includes some 110,000 clones, 85% to 90% of them seen just once. The specimen sequenced was peripheral blood. The chain links TRBV7-9 to TRBJ2-7; 7 bases fit TRBD1. The TCR sequence derives from a man aged 70-80 years who had recovered from COVID-19. The CDR3 reads CASSNRDSRSYEQYF. CDR3 sequence (DNA): TGTGCCAGCAGCAACCGGGACAGTCGTTCCTACGAGCAGTACTTC.